The entry below describes one T cell receptor beta chain. What it binds is unknown. The sample belongs to a study of cytomegalovirus exposure and HLA in healthy donors. Study-level points and caveats: Among the sequence variants, a highly shared cluster was likely an artifact of sequencing.

60 Vbeta and 13 Jbeta primers were used in PCR. How the authors handled the data: Per a later analysis, the number of unique TCR beta chains was some 82 million, of which 9 million to 14 million were shared. Clones were sequenced by immunoSEQ multiplex PCR, and TCRdb holds only the in-frame ones, with some missing. V and J calls and clone size are as listed in that table; D and trimming were resolved from the DNA. The profile shows over 85,000 clones, over 60% of them singletons. The clonotype was recovered from a female donor in good health and CMV-seronegative. The source material was PBMCs.

As DNA, the CDR3 is TGTGCCAGCAGCTTCCCGGGACAGGGGCACGAGCAGTACTTC. This codes for CASSFPGQGHEQYF. The chain is built from TRBV7-9 and TRBJ2-7; 10 bases map to TRBD1. After removal of 3 bases from V and 5 bases from J, the junction contained 4 bases not matched to a gene. This CDR3 comprises 14 residues. The germline CDR1 and CDR2 sequences are SEHNR and FQNEAQ (reference sequence).